Each of the 28 T cell receptor beta chains below was sequenced from the same sample in a study of CD8+ T cells in alopecia areata. Reverse transcribed after extraction, RNA yielded cDNA as the sequencing template. Sequenced by immunoSEQ multiplex PCR; TCRdb stores in-frame clones only, minus some. The sample holds 75,000 to 100,000 clones, 70% to 85% seen once. The treatment denotes: oral pan-JAK inhibitor, 5-10 mg twice daily. The specimen comprised CD8+ T cells sorted from blood, sampled at week 44, from a patient treated with tofacitinib. Every receptor here comes from a human donor with alopecia areata.

The chain has TRBV4-1 and TRBJ1-2; 8 nucleotides match TRBD1. The ends lost 3 bases at V and 8 bases at J; junction bases unmatched: 11. This CDR3 is built from 15 residues. Germline V CDR1 and CDR2: MGHRA, YSYEKL. The CDR3 spells CASSQSRTGRIGYTF. CDR3 nucleotide sequence: TGCGCCAGCAGCCAGAGTCGGACAGGGAGGATCGGCTACACCTTC.

By share of the sample, this clone is medium-sized. The chain is built from TRBV5-5 and TRBJ1-2; TRBD1 matches 10 bases. Trimming at V came to 4 bases and at J to 3 bases, leaving 9 bases not matched to a gene. Germline CDR1 reads SGHKS; CDR2 reads YYEKEE (reference sequence). This CDR3 contains 16 residues. The CDR3 DNA reads as TGTGCCAGCAGCGTTGATCCGGGACAGGGGTACTATGGCTACACCTTC. Its translation is CASSVDPGQGYYGYTF.

The chain carries TRBV15 and TRBJ2-3; 10 nucleotides line up with TRBD2. Germline-derived CDR1 and CDR2 are LNHNV and YYDKDF (reference sequence). After removal of 3 bases from V and 1 base from J, the junction contained 4 bases not matched to a gene. The CDR3 runs 16 residues. CDR3 residues: CATSRRSGGGTDTQYF. The CDR3 bases are TGTGCCACCAGCAGGCGGAGCGGGGGGGGCACAGATACGCAGTATTTT. The whole variable domain, remainder taken from reference TRBV15 and TRBJ2-3, is DAMVIQNPRYQVTQFGKPVTLSCSQTLNHNVMYWYQQKSSQAPKLLFHYYDKDFNNEADTPDNFQSRRPNTSFCFLDIRSPGLGDTAMYLCATSRRSGGGTDTQYFGPGTRLTVL.

This chain's CDR3 is CSVLDSPNVLTF. The DNA of the CDR3 is TGCAGCGTGTTAGACAGTCCCAACGTCCTGACTTTC. The chain combines TRBV29-1 with TRBJ2-6, with D perhaps matching TRBD1 (5 bases). The germline V and J ends were trimmed by 6 bases and 8 bases, with 11 bases remaining between them. The CDR3 extends over 12 amino acids. The germline CDR1 and CDR2 sequences are SQVTM and ANQGSEA.

The V gene is TRBV2, the J gene TRBJ2-3; 10 bases are shared with TRBD2. CDR3 length: 16 residues. The germline V gene has CDR1 SNHLY and CDR2 FYNNEI. The V gene end was trimmed by 5 bases and the J gene end by 2 bases; junction bases not matched to a gene: 7. The CDR3 sequence: CASSSFLAGDTDTQYF. Here the CDR3 DNA reads TGTGCCAGCAGTTCGTTTCTAGCGGGAGACACAGATACGCAGTATTTT.

This clone was seen a single time. This chain uses TRBV29-1 with TRBJ2-5, with D hard to call. The end of the DNA is better explained by TRBJ2-7, so the J call may be wrong. CDR1 and CDR2 (germline): SQVTM, ANQGSEA. The CDR3 consists of 11 residues. In DNA, the CDR3 is TGCAGCGTTCGGACGAACTACGAGCAGTACTTC. Its protein is CSVRTNYEQYF.

Only a few counts were recorded for this clone. The chain has TRBV19 and TRBJ1-1; possible D gene TRBD1, 5 bases. The CDR3 has 16 amino acids. V shed 2 bases and J shed 3 bases, with 16 bases lying between them. Germline lookup yields CDR1 LNHDA and CDR2 SQIVND (reference sequence). The CDR3 sequence: CASSITGMGIDTEAFF. The CDR3, as DNA: TGTGCCAGTAGTATAACAGGCATGGGGATTGACACTGAAGCTTTCTTT.

This clone was detected once. This chain links TRBV25-1 with TRBJ2-5; unclear D gene. The DNA end lines up better with TRBJ2-7; the J call may be wrong. This CDR3 has 12 residues. Per germline, CDR1 MGHDK and CDR2 SYGVNS. Here the CDR3 reads CASSERSDEQYF. CDR3 sequence (DNA): TGTGCCAGCAGTGAAAGGAGCGACGAGCAGTACTTC.

The V call is TRBV9, the J call TRBJ2-1; 8 bases match TRBD2. The junction had 12 bases not matched to a gene; V was cut back by 3 bases and J by 10 bases. This CDR3 spans 15 amino acids. Germline V gene lookup returns CDR1 SGDLS and CDR2 YYNGEE. The CDR3 reads CASSDHTGGALEQFF. The CDR3 DNA reads TGTGCCAGCAGCGACCATACCGGGGGGGCATTAGAGCAGTTCTTC.

The rearrangement joins TRBV4-3 to TRBJ2-5, with 8 bases fitting TRBD2. From germline, CDR1 is LGHNA and CDR2 YSLEER. Germline trimming cut 0 bases from V and 2 bases from J; bases unmatched to any gene: 5. The CDR3 consists of 16 residues. The CDR3 DNA reads as TGCGCCAGCAGCCAAGATATCGGGGGGGGACAAGAGACCCAGTACTTC. It translates to CASSQDIGGGQETQYF.

This chain connects TRBV9 to TRBJ2-7; TRBD1 or TRBD2 may be the D gene (6 bases each). Per the germline V gene, CDR1 is SGDLS and CDR2 is YYNGEE. The V end lost 4 bases, the J end lost 1 base, and 9 bases lay between the germline ends. CDR3 length equals 13 residues. The CDR3, as DNA: TGTGCCAGCAGCATAGGGGGGTCCTACGAGCAGTACTTC. This translates into CASSIGGSYEQYF.

The chain uses TRBV21-1 and TRBJ1-1. TRBV21-1 is deemed a pseudogene. The CDR3 totals 17 residues. The CDR3 here is CASSKGRGESKDTEAFF. The CDR3 DNA is TGTGCCAGCAGCAAAGGGAGAGGGGAAAGTAAGGACACTGAAGCTTTCTTT.

This chain joins TRBV2 and TRBJ2-7; D is unclear. CDR1 and CDR2 (germline): SNHLY, FYNNEI. This CDR3 has 15 residues. Trimming took off 0 bases at V and 3 bases at J, with 12 bases between the two ends. CDR3: CASSEALTASYEQYF. As DNA, the CDR3 is TGTGCCAGCAGTGAAGCCCTGACTGCGAGCTACGAGCAGTACTTC.

This clone was seen only a few times. The chain uses TRBV2 and TRBJ2-1; D possibly matches TRBD1 or TRBD2 (5 bases each). Germline CDR1 reads SNHLY; CDR2 reads FYNNEI. The CDR3 runs to 14 residues. Trimming pared 7 bases from V and 0 bases from J, leaving 10 bases between. The DNA of the CDR3 is TGTGCCAGCAATGGGGGAAGCTCCTACAATGAGCAGTTCTTC. This encodes CASNGGSSYNEQFF.

The V call is TRBV30, the J call TRBJ1-1; D ambiguous. CDR1 and CDR2 (germline): GTSNPN, SVGIG (reference sequence). The V end was cut by 0 bases, the J end by 7 bases, with 12 bases between. This CDR3 contains 13 residues. The CDR3 bases are TGTGCCTGGAGTGTCACCCCCGCGGTTGAAGCTTTCTTT. Amino acids: CAWSVTPAVEAFF.

The sample holds one count of this clone. This sample includes further DNA sequences coding for the same CDR3. The V gene is TRBV5-6, the J gene TRBJ1-5; D gene uncertain. Germline V gene sequence: CDR1 SGHDT, CDR2 YYEEEE. The CDR3 has 12 amino acids. Trimming removed 4 bases at V and 4 bases at J, with 6 bases between. The CDR3 DNA follows: TGTGCCAGCAGCCCTGGGAATCAGCCCCAGCATTTT. This encodes CASSPGNQPQHF.

V and J are TRBV29-1 and TRBJ1-1; the D gene is possibly TRBD1 (5 bases). Trimming shortened V by 5 bases and J by 3 bases, and 13 bases separated the two germline ends. CDR1 and CDR2 from the germline V gene are SQVTM and ANQGSEA. This CDR3 has 13 residues. The CDR3 region has the DNA TGCAGCGTTAGAAGACCGGGGGACACTGAAGCTTTCTTT. Translation gives CSVRRPGDTEAFF. Full variable domain (outside the CDR3, taken from reference TRBV29-1 and TRBJ1-1): SAVISQKPSRDICQRGTSLTIQCQVDSQVTMMFWYRQQPGQSLTLIATANQGSEATYESGFVIDKFPISRPNLTFSTLTVSNMSPEDSSIYLCSVRRPGDTEAFFGQGTRLTVV.

The table lists this clone with a few counts. The chain carries TRBV30 and TRBJ1-5, with 7 bases lining up with TRBD1. This CDR3 is built from 14 residues. Trimming took 2 bases from V and 1 from J; bases not matched to a gene: 2. Germline loops: CDR1 GTSNPN, CDR2 SVGIG (reference sequence). The CDR3 here is CAWSPGQSNQPQHF. For the CDR3, the DNA is TGTGCCTGGAGTCCGGGACAGAGCAATCAGCCCCAGCATTTT. Full variable domain (remainder filled in from reference TRBV30 and TRBJ1-5): SQTIHQWPATLVQPVGSPLSLECTVEGTSNPNLYWYRQAAGRGLQLLFYSVGIGQISSEVPQNLSASRPQDRQFILSSKKLLLSDSGFYLCAWSPGQSNQPQHFGDGTRLSIL.

The V gene is TRBV5-1, the J gene TRBJ2-6; D remains unclear. Germline lookup yields CDR1 SGHRS and CDR2 YFSETQ. The germline V and J ends were trimmed by 1 base and 0 bases, with 11 bases remaining between them. The CDR3 spans 17 residues. The CDR3 spells CASSLTSSTSGANVLTF. The DNA of the CDR3 is TGCGCCAGCAGCTTGACTTCCAGTACCTCTGGGGCCAACGTCCTGACTTTC. Looking up the rest from reference TRBV5-1 and TRBJ2-6 gives the full variable domain: KAGVTQTPRYLIKTRGQQVTLSCSPISGHRSVSWYQQTPGQGLQFLFEYFSETQRNKGNFPGRFSGRQFSNSRSEMNVSTLELGDSALYLCASSLTSSTSGANVLTFGAGSRLTVL.

The V gene is TRBV27, the J gene TRBJ1-2; D uncertain. In germline, CDR1 is MNHEY, CDR2 SMNVEV (reference sequence). V dropped 2 bases and J dropped 0 bases, with 4 bases sitting between them. The CDR3 loop spans 13 amino acids. The CDR3 DNA is TGTGCCAGCAGTTTAAATTCTAACTATGGCTACACCTTC. It specifies CASSLNSNYGYTF.

This chain's CDR3 is CASSLGQKNIQYF. The DNA of the CDR3 is TGTGCCAGCAGCTTGGGGCAGAAAAACATTCAGTACTTC. The rearrangement uses TRBV5-6 and TRBJ2-4; D remains unclear. The CDR3 runs to 13 residues. The V end was cut by 0 bases, the J end by 4 bases, with 5 bases between. Germline values: CDR1 SGHDT, CDR2 YYEEEE. Supplemented by reference TRBV5-6 and TRBJ2-4, the full variable domain reads DAGVTQSPTHLIKTRGQQVTLRCSPKSGHDTVSWYQQALGQGPQFIFQYYEEEERQRGNFPDRFSGHQFPNYSSELNVNALLLGDSALYLCASSLGQKNIQYFGAGTRLSVL.

J is TRBJ2-3 and V is TRBV5-6; D gene unclear. V was pared by 2 bases and J by 6 bases, with 4 bases between. Germline V gene lookup returns CDR1 SGHDT and CDR2 YYEEEE. This CDR3 contains 11 residues. The CDR3 is CASSLSDTQYF. The CDR3 nucleotides are TGTGCCAGCAGCTTATCGGATACGCAGTATTTT.

This clone was seen only a few times. The V gene is TRBV6-6, the J gene TRBJ1-6; TRBD1 might be the D (5 bases). The germline gives CDR1 MNHNY, CDR2 SVGAGI (reference sequence). Trimming removed 3 bases at V and 6 bases at J, with 9 bases between. This CDR3 comprises 14 residues. This CDR3 reads CASSYGGTNSPLHF. The CDR3 coding sequence is TGTGCCAGCAGTTATGGAGGGACTAATTCACCCCTCCACTTT.

This clone was found a few times. The chain carries TRBV7-2 and TRBJ2-3; TRBD1 might be the D (5 bases). The germline V gene encodes CDR1 SGHTA and CDR2 FQGNSA. The germline V and J ends were trimmed by 1 base and 6 bases, with 14 bases remaining between them. The CDR3 is 15 amino acids. CDR3 residues: CASSLVGPGPDTQYF. The CDR3 DNA reads as TGTGCCAGCAGCTTAGTGGGGCCAGGCCCCGATACGCAGTATTTT.

This clone was found a few times. The chain has TRBV29-1 and TRBJ2-3, with no clear D. V gave up 1 base and J gave up 2 bases, with 7 bases separating them. The CDR3 contains 13 residues. Germline loops: CDR1 SQVTM, CDR2 ANQGSEA. This CDR3 is CSVEGVYTDTQYF. In nucleotides, the CDR3 is TGCAGCGTTGAAGGGGTCTACACAGATACGCAGTATTTT.

The chain employs TRBV9 and TRBJ1-6; TRBD1 agrees at 7 bases. The junction had 2 bases not matched to a gene; V was cut back by 0 bases and J by 8 bases. The CDR3 loop spans 14 amino acids. Germline assignment: CDR1 SGDLS and CDR2 YYNGEE. CDR3 region: CASSVGQGYSPLHF. The CDR3 nucleotides are TGTGCCAGCAGCGTAGGACAGGGTTATTCACCCCTCCACTTT.

This clone was counted a few times. The chain couples TRBV5-6 to TRBJ2-7; 9 positions agree with TRBD1. Trimming took 6 bases from V and 4 from J; bases not matched to a gene: 11. Germline values: CDR1 SGHDT, CDR2 YYEEEE. The CDR3 runs to 15 residues. The CDR3 sequence: CASTPGTGTLYEQYF. CDR3 sequence (DNA): TGTGCCAGCACTCCGGGGACAGGGACTTTGTACGAGCAGTACTTC.

In its sample, this clone was seen a few times. The chain has TRBV15 and TRBJ2-7; perhaps TRBD1 as D (5 bases). The CDR3 spans 13 residues. Germline V lookup: CDR1 LNHNV, CDR2 YYDKDF (reference sequence). Trimming took 0 bases from V and 6 from J, leaving 9 bases between them. For the CDR3, the DNA is TGTGCCACCAGCAGAGATAGGGGTTCCGAGCAGTACTTC. Translated: CATSRDRGSEQYF.